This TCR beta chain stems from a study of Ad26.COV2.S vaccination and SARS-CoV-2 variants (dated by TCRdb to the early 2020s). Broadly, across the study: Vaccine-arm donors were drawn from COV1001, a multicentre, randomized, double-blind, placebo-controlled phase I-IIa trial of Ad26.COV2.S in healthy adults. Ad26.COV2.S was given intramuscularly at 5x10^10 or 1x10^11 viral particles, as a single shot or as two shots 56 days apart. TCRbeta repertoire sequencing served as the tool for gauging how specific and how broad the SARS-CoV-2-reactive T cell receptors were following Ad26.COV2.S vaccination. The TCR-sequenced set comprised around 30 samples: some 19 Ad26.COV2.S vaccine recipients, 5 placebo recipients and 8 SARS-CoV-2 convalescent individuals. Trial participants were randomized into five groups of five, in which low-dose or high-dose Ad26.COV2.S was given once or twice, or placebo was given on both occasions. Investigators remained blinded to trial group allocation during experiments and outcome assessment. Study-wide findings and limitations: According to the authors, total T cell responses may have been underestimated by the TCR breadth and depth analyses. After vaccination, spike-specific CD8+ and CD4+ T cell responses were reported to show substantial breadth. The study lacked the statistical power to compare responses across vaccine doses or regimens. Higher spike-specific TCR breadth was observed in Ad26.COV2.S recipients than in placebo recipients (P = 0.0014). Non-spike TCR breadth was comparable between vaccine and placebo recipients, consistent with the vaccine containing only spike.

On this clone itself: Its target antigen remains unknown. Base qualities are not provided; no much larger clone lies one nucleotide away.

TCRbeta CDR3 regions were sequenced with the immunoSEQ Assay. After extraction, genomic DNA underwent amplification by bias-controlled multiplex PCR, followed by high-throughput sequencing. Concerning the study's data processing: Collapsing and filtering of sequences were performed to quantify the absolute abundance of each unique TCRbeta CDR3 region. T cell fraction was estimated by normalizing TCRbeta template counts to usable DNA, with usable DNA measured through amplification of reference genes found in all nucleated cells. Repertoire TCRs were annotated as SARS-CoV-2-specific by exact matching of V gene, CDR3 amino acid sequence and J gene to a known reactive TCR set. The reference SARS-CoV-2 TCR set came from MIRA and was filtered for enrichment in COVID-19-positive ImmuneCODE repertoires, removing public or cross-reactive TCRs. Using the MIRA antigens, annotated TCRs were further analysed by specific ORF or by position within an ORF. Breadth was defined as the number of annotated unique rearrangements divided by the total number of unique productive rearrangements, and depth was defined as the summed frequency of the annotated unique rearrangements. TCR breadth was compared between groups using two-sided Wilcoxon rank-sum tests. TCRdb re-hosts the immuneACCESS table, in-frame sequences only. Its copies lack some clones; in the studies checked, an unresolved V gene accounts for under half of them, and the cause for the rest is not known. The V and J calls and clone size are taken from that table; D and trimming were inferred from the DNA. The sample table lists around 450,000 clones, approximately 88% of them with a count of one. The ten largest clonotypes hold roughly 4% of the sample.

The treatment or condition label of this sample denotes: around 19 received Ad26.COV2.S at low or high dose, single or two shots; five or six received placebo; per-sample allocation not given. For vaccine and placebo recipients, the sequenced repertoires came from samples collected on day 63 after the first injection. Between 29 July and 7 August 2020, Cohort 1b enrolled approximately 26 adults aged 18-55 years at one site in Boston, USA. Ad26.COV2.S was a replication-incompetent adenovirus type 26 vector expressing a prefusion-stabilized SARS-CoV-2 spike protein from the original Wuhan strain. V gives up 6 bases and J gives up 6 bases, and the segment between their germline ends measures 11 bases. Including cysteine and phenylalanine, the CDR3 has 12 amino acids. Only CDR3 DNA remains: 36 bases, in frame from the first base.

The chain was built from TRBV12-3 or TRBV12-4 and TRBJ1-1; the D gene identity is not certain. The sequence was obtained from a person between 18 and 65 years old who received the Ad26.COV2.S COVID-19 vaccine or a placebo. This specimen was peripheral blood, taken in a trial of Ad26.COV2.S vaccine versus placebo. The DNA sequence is TGTGCCAGCAGCCCCCAGAAATCTGAAGCTTTCTTT. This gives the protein CASSPQKSEAFF.